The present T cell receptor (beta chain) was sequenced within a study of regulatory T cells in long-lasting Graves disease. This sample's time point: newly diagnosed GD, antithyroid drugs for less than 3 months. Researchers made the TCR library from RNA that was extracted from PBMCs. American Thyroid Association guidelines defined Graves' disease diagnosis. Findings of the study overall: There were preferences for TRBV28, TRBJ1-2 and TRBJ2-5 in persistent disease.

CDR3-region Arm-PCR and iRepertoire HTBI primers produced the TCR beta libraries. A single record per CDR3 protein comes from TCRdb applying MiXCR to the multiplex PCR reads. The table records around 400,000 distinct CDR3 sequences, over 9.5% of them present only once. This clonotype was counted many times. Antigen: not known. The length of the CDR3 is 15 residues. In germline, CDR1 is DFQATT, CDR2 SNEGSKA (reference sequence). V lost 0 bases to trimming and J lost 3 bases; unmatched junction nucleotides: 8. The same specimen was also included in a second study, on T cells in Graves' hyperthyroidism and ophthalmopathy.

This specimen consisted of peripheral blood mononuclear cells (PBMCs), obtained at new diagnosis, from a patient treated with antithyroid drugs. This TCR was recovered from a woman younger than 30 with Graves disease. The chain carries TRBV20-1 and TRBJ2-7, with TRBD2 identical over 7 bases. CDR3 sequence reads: CSARDSRGELYEQYV. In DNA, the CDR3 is TGCAGTGCTAGAGATAGCCGGGGGGAACTCTACGAGCAGTACGTC.